This is a list of T cell receptor beta chains from one sample in a study of blood T cells in healthy people across ages. A single record per CDR3 protein comes from TCRdb applying MiXCR to the 5' RACE reads. The sample consists of over 1,200,000 distinct CDR3 sequences, roughly 60% of them appearing once. The specimen was blood. These receptors were collected from a man in his late teens or twenties in good health. The CDR3 runs from the conserved cysteine through the conserved F or W. The D gene is left open where the match is weak. Clone size, where shown, is once, few, many, or a class for clones that have expanded.

clone size	V gene	J gene	D gene	CDR3 length	CDR3 DNA	CDR3 protein
-	TRBV3-1	TRBJ1-2	-	19	TGTGCCAGCAGCCAAGGAGCAGGGGTCGCCAATTATCTAGGCTATGGCTACACCTTC	CASSQGAGVANYLGYGYTF
-	TRBV28	TRBJ2-1	TRBD2	19	TGTGCCAGCAGTATCTCGATAGGCTGGACTAGCGAGACCCAAGAGACCCAGTTCTTC	CASSISIGWTSETQETQFF
-	TRBV4-1	TRBJ2-5	-	15	TGCGCCAGCAGCCAAGTACCGGGGTTTGGAGAGACCCAGTACTTC	CASSQVPGFGETQYF
-	TRBV4-2	TRBJ2-1	-	13	TGTGCCAGCAGCCAACCCCACTCGAATGAGCAGTTCTTC	CASSQPHSNEQFF
-	TRBV24-1	TRBJ2-2	-	16	TGTGCCACCAGTGACCCTTCGGGGACGAACACCGGGGAGCTGTTTTTT	CATSDPSGTNTGELFF
-	TRBV5-1	TRBJ1-5	-	16	TGCGCCAGCAGCTTGGGGACAGAGCCTAGCAATCAGCCCCAGCATTTT	CASSLGTEPSNQPQHF
-	TRBV6-2/TRBV6-3	TRBJ2-2	-	16	TGTGCCAGCAGTTCGTTGACGGTAGGATTCACCGGGGAGCTGTTTTTT	CASSSLTVGFTGELFF
-	TRBV29-1	TRBJ1-2	-	13	TGCAGCGTTAAAGGGGAACAGGACTATGGCTACACCTTC	CSVKGEQDYGYTF
-	TRBV6-5	TRBJ2-2	-	18	TGTGCCAGCAGTTACTCGGCCCCGGGGGTGAAGAACACCGGGGAGCTGTTTTTT	CASSYSAPGVKNTGELFF
few	TRBV6-6	TRBJ2-4	-	15	TGTGCCAGCAGTTACTCGGTGGGAGAGGGTAACATTCAGTACTTC	CASSYSVGEGNIQYF
-	TRBV29-1	TRBJ1-2	-	14	TGCAGCGTTGGGGGGCGAGGTGAGGACTATGGCTACACCTTC	CSVGGRGEDYGYTF
-	TRBV20-1	TRBJ2-7	-	15	TGCAGTGCTCTGCCCGGTCGCAGCGGCTCCTACGAGCAGTACTTC	CSALPGRSGSYEQYF
-	TRBV6-2/TRBV6-3	TRBJ1-5	-	16	TGTGCCAGCAGTTACTCGCTGCGCAGGGCACATCAGCCCCAGCATTTT	CASSYSLRRAHQPQHF
-	TRBV2	TRBJ1-1	TRBD1	14	TGTGCCAGCAGGACGACAGGGTACGACACTGAAGCTTTCTTT	CASRTTGYDTEAFF
few	TRBV12-3/TRBV12-4	TRBJ2-4	TRBD1	15	TGTGCCAGCAGTGGAGGACAGGGGTCCGGAAACATTCAGTACTTC	CASSGGQGSGNIQYF
-	TRBV7-9	TRBJ2-1	-	13	TGTGCCAGCAGCGATCTAGGCCCCAATGAGCAGTTCTTC	CASSDLGPNEQFF
-	TRBV7-2	TRBJ2-6	-	17	TGTGCCAGCAGCTTTCCGGGACAATTTTCTGGGGCCAACGTCCTGACTTTC	CASSFPGQFSGANVLTF
-	TRBV15	TRBJ1-4	TRBD1	16	TGTGCCACCAGCGACGGGTCAGGGACAGGGAATGAAAAACTGTTTTTT	CATSDGSGTGNEKLFF
-	TRBV4-1	TRBJ2-5	-	15	TGCGCCAGCAGCCAAGGGGGGACGTACCAAGAGACCCAGTACTTC	CASSQGGTYQETQYF
-	TRBV6-2/TRBV6-3	TRBJ2-4	TRBD2	16	TGTGCCAGCAGTTGGGGGAGGGGTTTAGCCAAAAACATTCAGTACTTC	CASSWGRGLAKNIQYF
-	TRBV7-9	TRBJ1-1	-	13	TGTGCCAGCAGCTTAAGGTGGGGCACTGAAGCTTTCTTT	CASSLRWGTEAFF
once	TRBV6-2/TRBV6-3	TRBJ1-1	-	13	TGTGCCAGCAAAGATGGGGTAAACACTGAAGCTTTCTTT	CASKDGVNTEAFF
-	TRBV21-1	TRBJ2-1	-	17	TGTGCCAGCAGCCTGAACTCCGGGACTAGCGGGGACAATGAGCAGTTCTTC	CASSLNSGTSGDNEQFF
few	TRBV7-9	TRBJ2-5	-	17	TGTGCCAGCAGCTTACTCGCGGGGGCCCTTATGGGAGAGACCCAGTACTTC	CASSLLAGALMGETQYF
once	TRBV5-1	TRBJ1-1	-	15	TGCGCCAGCAGCTTGTTTAGAGTGGGGAACACTGAAGCTTTCTTT	CASSLFRVGNTEAFF
-	TRBV20-1	TRBJ2-4	TRBD1	13	TGCAGTGCCAGGGACAGGGGCGGGAACATTCAGTACTTC	CSARDRGGNIQYF
-	TRBV6-2/TRBV6-3	TRBJ2-7	-	15	TGTGCCAGCAAGGGGGCAAGCGGGGGTGGCTACGAGCAGTACTTC	CASKGASGGGYEQYF
-	TRBV15	TRBJ2-2	-	14	TGTGCCACCAGCAGAGCTTTAAACTGGGAGGAGCTGTTTTTT	CATSRALNWEELFF
-	TRBV7-6	TRBJ2-7	TRBD1	12	TGTGCCAGCAGCCACAGGGGCCACGAGCAGTACTTC	CASSHRGHEQYF
-	TRBV12-3/TRBV12-4	TRBJ2-1	-	16	TGTGCCAGCAGTTTTCAGACCGGCGTATCCTACAATGAGCAGTTCTTC	CASSFQTGVSYNEQFF
-	TRBV5-1	TRBJ1-6	-	14	TGCGCCAGCAGCTTGGAGGGAATCGGTTCACCCCTCCACTTT	CASSLEGIGSPLHF
-	TRBV9	TRBJ2-1	TRBD2	17	TGTGCCAGCAGCGTAGTGGCGGGGGGGCCTCTCTACAATGAGCAGTTCTTC	CASSVVAGGPLYNEQFF